This T cell receptor beta chain is drawn from a study of blood T cell repertoires in COVID-19. The protocol was immunoSEQ multiplex PCR, while the TCRdb copy is restricted to in-frame clones and leaves out a portion. The sample lists over 200,000 clones; about 90% were seen once. This receptor was obtained from a man aged 35-49 years with active or convalescent COVID-19. Sequencing was done on a sample of peripheral blood.

The CDR3 nucleotides are TGTGCCAGCAGCCAAATAGCAACTAATGAAAAACTGTTTTTT. It specifies CASSQIATNEKLFF. The rearrangement uses TRBV7-9 and TRBJ1-4; D uncertain. The CDR3 length is 14 residues. Trimming took 5 bases from V and 0 from J, leaving 7 bases between them. The germline gives CDR1 SEHNR, CDR2 FQNEAQ (reference sequence).